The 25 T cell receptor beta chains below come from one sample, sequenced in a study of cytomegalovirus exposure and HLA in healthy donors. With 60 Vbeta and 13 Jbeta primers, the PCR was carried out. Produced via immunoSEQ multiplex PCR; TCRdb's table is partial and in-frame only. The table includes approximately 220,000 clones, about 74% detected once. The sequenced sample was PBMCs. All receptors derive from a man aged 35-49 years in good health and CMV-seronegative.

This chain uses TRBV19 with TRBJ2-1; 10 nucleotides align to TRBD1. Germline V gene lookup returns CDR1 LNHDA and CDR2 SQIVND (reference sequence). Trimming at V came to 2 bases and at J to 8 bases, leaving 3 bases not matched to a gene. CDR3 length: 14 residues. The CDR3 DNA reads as TGTGCCAGTAGTATACTTGGACAGGGGGATGAGCAGTTCTTC. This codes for CASSILGQGDEQFF.

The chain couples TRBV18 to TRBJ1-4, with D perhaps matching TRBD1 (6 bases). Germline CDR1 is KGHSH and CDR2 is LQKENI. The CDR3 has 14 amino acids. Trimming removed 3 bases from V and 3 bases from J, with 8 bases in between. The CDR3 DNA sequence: TGTGCCAGCTCACCGAAGGGGGCTAATGAAAAACTGTTTTTT. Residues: CASSPKGANEKLFF.

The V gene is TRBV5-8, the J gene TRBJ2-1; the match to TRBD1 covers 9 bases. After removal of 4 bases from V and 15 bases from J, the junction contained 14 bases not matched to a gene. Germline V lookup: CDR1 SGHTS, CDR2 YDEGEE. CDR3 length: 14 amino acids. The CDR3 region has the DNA TGTGCCAGCAGCCACACAGGGGGCTGGGTAGGTGGGTTCTTC. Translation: CASSHTGGWVGGFF.

CDR3 protein: CASSEGPNQPQHF. The CDR3, as DNA: TGTGCCAGCAGTGAGGGGCCCAATCAGCCCCAGCATTTT. J is TRBJ1-5 and V is TRBV2; D may be TRBD1 (5 bases). There are 13 residues in the CDR3. The germline V gene encodes CDR1 SNHLY and CDR2 FYNNEI. Trimming took 3 bases from V and 3 from J, leaving 6 bases between them.

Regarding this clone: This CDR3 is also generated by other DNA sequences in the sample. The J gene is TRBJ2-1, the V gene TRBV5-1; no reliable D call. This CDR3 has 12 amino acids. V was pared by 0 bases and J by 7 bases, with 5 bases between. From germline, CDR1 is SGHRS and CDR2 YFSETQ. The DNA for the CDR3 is TGCGCCAGCAGCTTGGCTCTTAATGAGCAGTTCTTC. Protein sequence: CASSLALNEQFF.

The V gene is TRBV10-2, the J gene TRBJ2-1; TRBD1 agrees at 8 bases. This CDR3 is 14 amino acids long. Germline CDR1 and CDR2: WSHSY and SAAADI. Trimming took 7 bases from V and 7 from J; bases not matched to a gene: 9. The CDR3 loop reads CASTRTGLGNEQFF. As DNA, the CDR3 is TGCGCCAGCACTCGGACAGGGTTGGGGAATGAGCAGTTCTTC.

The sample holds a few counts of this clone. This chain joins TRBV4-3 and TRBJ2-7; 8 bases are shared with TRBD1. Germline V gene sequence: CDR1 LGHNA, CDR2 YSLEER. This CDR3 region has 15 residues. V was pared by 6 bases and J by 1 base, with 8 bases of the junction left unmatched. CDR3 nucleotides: TGCGCCAGCAGTCGGACAGGGTCGAGATCCTACGAGCAGTACTTC. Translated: CASSRTGSRSYEQYF.

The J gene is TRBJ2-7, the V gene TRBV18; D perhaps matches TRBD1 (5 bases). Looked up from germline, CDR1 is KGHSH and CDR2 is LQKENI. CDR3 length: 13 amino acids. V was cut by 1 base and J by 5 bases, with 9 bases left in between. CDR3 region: CASSPLQGHEQYF. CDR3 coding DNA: TGTGCCAGCTCACCACTGCAGGGCCACGAGCAGTACTTC. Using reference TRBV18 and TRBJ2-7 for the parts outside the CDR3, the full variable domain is NAGVMQNPRHLVRRRGQEARLRCSPMKGHSHVYWYRQLPEEGLKFMVYLQKENIIDESGMPKERFSAEFPKEGPSILRIQQVVRGDSAAYFCASSPLQGHEQYFGPGTRLTVT.

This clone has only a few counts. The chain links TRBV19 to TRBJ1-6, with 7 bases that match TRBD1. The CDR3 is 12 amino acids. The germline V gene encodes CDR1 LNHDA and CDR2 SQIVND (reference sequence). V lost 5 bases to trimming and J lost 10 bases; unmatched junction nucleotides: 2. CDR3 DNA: TGTGCCAGTAGTGACAGGGTCTCACCCCTCCACTTT. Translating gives CASSDRVSPLHF.

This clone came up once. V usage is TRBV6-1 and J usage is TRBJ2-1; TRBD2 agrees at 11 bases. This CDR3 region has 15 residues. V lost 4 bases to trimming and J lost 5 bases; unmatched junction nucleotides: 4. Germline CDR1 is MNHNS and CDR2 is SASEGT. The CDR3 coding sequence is TGTGCCAGCAGTGCCGCTAGCGGGGGGAACAATGAGCAGTTCTTC. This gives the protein CASSAASGGNNEQFF.

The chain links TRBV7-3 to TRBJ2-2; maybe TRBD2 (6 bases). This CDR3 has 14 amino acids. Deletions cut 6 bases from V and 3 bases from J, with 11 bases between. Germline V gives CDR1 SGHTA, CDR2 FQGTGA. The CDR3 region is CASSPPGDTGELFF. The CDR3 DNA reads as TGTGCCAGCAGTCCGCCGGGGGACACCGGGGAGCTGTTTTTT.

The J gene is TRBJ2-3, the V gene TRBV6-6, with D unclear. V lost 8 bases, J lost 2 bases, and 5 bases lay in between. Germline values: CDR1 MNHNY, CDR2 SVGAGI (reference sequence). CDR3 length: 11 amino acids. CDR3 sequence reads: CASYSTDTQYF. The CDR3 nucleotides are TGTGCCAGCTACTCCACAGATACGCAGTATTTT.

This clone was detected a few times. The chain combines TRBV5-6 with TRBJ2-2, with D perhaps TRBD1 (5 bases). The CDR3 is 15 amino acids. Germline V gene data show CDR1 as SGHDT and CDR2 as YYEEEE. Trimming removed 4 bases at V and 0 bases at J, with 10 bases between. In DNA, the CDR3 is TGTGCCAGCAGCCGAAGACAGTCGAACACCGGGGAGCTGTTTTTT. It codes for CASSRRQSNTGELFF.

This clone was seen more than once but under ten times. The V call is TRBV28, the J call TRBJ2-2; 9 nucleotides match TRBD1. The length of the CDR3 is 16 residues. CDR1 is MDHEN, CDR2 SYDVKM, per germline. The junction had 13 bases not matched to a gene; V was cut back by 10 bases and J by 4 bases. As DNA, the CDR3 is TGTGCCATCTCTCCCACCGGGACAGGGATCACCGGGGAGCTGTTTTTT. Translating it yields CAISPTGTGITGELFF.

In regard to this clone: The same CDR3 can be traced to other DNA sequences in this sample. CDR3 in amino acids: CASSQVVLAKNIQYF. The CDR3 DNA reads TGCGCCAGCAGCCAAGTGGTACTAGCCAAAAACATTCAGTACTTC. The chain couples TRBV4-1 to TRBJ2-4; D uncertain. CDR1 and CDR2 (germline): MGHRA, YSYEKL. V shed 1 base and J shed 0 bases, with 7 bases lying between them. The CDR3 is made up of 15 amino acids.

CDR3 loop: CASSQEGDWYF. DNA of the CDR3: TGCGCCAGCAGCCAAGAGGGGGACTGGTACTTC. The chain carries TRBV4-1 and TRBJ2-7; D is perhaps TRBD2 (6 bases). Germline V gene sequence: CDR1 MGHRA, CDR2 YSYEKL. Trimming pared 0 bases from V and 12 bases from J, leaving 9 bases between. The CDR3 loop spans 11 amino acids.

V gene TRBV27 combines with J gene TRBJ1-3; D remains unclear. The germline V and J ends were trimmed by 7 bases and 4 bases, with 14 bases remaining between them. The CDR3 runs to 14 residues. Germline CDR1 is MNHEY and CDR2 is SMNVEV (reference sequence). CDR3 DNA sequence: TGTGCCAGCAAAGGGCAGGAGGACGGAAACACCATATATTTT. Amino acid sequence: CASKGQEDGNTIYF.

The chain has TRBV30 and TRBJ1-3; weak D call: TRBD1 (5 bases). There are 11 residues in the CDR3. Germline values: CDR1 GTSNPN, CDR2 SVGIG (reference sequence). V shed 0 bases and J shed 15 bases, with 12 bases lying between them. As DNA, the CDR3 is TGTGCCTGGAGTGTAGGGGCCGCTGAATATTTT. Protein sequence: CAWSVGAAEYF.

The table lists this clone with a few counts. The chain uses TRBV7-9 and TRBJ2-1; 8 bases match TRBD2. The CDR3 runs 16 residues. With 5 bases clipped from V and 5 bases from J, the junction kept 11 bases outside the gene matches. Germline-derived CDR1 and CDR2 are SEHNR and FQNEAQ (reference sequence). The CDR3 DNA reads TGTGCCAGCAGCGAAATCCGTAGCGGGGAAAACAATGAGCAGTTCTTC. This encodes CASSEIRSGENNEQFF.

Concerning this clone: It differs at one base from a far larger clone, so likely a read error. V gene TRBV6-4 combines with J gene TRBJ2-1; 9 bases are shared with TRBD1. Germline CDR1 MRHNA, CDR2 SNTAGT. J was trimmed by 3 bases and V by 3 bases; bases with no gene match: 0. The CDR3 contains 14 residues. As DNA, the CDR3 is TGTGCCAGCAGTGAGGGACAGGGCTACAATGAGCAGTTCTTC. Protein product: CASSEGQGYNEQFF.

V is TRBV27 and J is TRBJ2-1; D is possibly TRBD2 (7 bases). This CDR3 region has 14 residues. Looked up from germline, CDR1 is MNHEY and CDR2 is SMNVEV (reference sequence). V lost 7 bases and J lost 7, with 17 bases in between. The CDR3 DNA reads TGTGCCAGCACCACGAGACGGGGGGCTAATGAGCAGTTCTTC. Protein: CASTTRRGANEQFF.

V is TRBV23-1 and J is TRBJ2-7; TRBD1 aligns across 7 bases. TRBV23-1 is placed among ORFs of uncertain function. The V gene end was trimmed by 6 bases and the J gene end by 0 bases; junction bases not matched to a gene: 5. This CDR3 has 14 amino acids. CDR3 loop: CASSQQGFSYEQYF. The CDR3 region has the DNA TGCGCCAGCAGCCAACAGGGGTTCTCCTACGAGCAGTACTTC.

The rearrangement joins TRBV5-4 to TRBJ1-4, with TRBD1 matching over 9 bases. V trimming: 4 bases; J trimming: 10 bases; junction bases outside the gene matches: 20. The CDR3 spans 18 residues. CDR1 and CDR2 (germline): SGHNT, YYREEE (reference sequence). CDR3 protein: CASSPSTSSTGGLRKLFF. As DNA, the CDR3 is TGTGCCAGCAGCCCCAGCACTTCTTCGACAGGGGGTCTCCGAAAACTGTTTTTT. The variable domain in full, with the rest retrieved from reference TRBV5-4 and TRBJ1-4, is ETGVTQSPTHLIKTRGQQVTLRCSSQSGHNTVSWYQQALGQGPQFIFQYYREEENGRGNFPPRFSGLQFPNYSSELNVNALELDDSALYLCASSPSTSSTGGLRKLFFGSGTQLSVL.

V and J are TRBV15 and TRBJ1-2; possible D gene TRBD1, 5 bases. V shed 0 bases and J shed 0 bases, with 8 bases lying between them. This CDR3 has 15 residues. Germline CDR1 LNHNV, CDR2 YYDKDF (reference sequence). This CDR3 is CATSREEGPNYGYTF. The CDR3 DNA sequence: TGTGCCACCAGCAGAGAGGAGGGGCCTAACTATGGCTACACCTTC.

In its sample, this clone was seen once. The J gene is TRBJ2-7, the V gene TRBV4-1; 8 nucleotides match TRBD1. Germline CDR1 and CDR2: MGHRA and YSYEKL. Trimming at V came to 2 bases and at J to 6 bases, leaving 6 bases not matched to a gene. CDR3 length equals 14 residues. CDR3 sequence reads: CASSQQDRVAEQYF. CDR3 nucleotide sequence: TGCGCCAGCAGCCAACAGGACAGGGTCGCCGAGCAGTACTTC.